Below, 3 T cell receptor beta chains from the same sample are listed, as sequenced in a study of regulatory T cells in long-lasting Graves disease. Time point defined: newly diagnosed GD, antithyroid drugs for less than 3 months. Scientists built the TCR library using RNA that was extracted from PBMCs. In building TCR beta libraries, iRepertoire HTBI primers were used together with Arm-PCR of CDR3 regions. TCRdb processed the multiplex PCR reads anew with MiXCR; each CDR3 protein has one entry. This table has 350,000 to 450,000 distinct CDR3 sequences, about 15% appearing once. These sequences were also reported in another study, on T cells in Graves' hyperthyroidism and ophthalmopathy.

Specimen: peripheral blood mononuclear cells (PBMCs), collected at new diagnosis, from a patient treated with antithyroid drugs. These receptors all come from a woman between 40 and 50 years old with Graves disease.

This clonotype was observed many times. The rearrangement uses TRBV7-3 and TRBJ1-2, with D uncertain. Germline values: CDR1 SGHTA, CDR2 FQGTGA. V gave up 4 bases and J gave up 2 bases, with 11 bases separating them. CDR3 size: 14 residues. CDR3 loop: CASSSPPQNYGYTF. For the CDR3, the DNA is TGTGCCAGCAGCTCACCACCACAGAACTATGGCTACACCTTC.

This clonotype appeared many times. V is TRBV7-2 and J is TRBJ2-7; 7 bases align to TRBD1. Per the germline V gene, CDR1 is SGHTA and CDR2 is FQGNSA. The CDR3 is 15 residues long. The J segment lost 1 base and the V segment lost 2 bases, leaving 5 bases of the junction unmatched. The CDR3 sequence: CASSLRGLRSYEQYF. The CDR3, as DNA: TGTGCCAGCAGCTTAAGGGGGCTGAGGTCCTACGAGCAGTACTTC.

This clonotype came up many times. The rearrangement links TRBV24-1 to TRBJ2-1; D is possibly TRBD1 or TRBD2 (5 bases each). V was clipped by 7 bases and J by 8 bases, with 23 bases between them. The germline CDR1 and CDR2 sequences are KGHDR and SFDVKD. The CDR3 runs 16 residues. In DNA, the CDR3 is TGTGCCACCAGCGCTAGCAGGGCAGTAATCTCCCATGAGCAGTTCTTC. It translates to CATSASRAVISHEQFF.